These 17 T cell receptor beta chains share one sample of origin, sequenced in a study of blood T cell repertoires in COVID-19. Using immunoSEQ multiplex PCR, the repertoire was profiled, and TCRdb retains in-frame clones only, with some absent. The sample yields over 200,000 clones, 80% seen once. Sequencing was carried out using peripheral blood. The receptor source for this set is a human donor in a cohort sampled during active COVID-19.

This chain links TRBV9 with TRBJ1-3; 7 bases are a match to TRBD1. Germline assignment: CDR1 SGDLS and CDR2 YYNGEE. V shed 4 bases, J shed 0 bases, and the junction held 7 bases outside the gene matches. The CDR3 consists of 16 residues. CDR3 sequence reads: CASSPGTVYSGNTIYF. CDR3 bases: TGTGCCAGCAGCCCCGGGACAGTGTACTCTGGAAACACCATATATTTT.

A word on this clone: Different DNA sequences within this sample yield the same CDR3. This chain joins TRBV18 and TRBJ2-5, with 8 bases identical to TRBD1. The CDR3 is 13 residues long. Germline assignment: CDR1 KGHSH and CDR2 LQKENI. Unmatched junction bases numbered 0, after V lost 2 bases and J lost 4 bases. CDR3 coding DNA: TGTGCCAGCTCACCAGGACAGGGAGAGACCCAGTACTTC. Protein product: CASSPGQGETQYF.

The V call is TRBV4-3, the J call TRBJ2-1; 7 bases are shared with TRBD1. CDR3 length equals 15 residues. CDR1 is LGHNA and CDR2 is YSLEER in the germline V gene. With 5 bases clipped from V and 5 bases from J, the junction kept 9 bases outside the gene matches. CDR3 nucleotide sequence: TGCGCCAGCAGCAGTTTGAGTACAGGGGACAATGAGCAGTTCTTC. This encodes CASSSLSTGDNEQFF.

The rearrangement uses TRBV18 and TRBJ2-7; 9 bases match TRBD1. The CDR3 is 14 residues long. Trimming cost V 3 bases and J 7 bases; bases outside gene matches: 7. Germline V gene data show CDR1 as KGHSH and CDR2 as LQKENI. Here the CDR3 DNA reads TGTGCCAGCTCACCTGACGGACAGGGGTGGGAGCAGTACTTC. Translated: CASSPDGQGWEQYF.

V is TRBV7-2 and J is TRBJ2-3; 7 positions match TRBD2. V gave up 5 bases and J gave up 1 base; unmatched junction bases: 6. This CDR3 spans 15 amino acids. CDR1 is SGHTA and CDR2 is FQGNSA in the germline V gene. The CDR3 loop is CASSTSGTRTDTQYF. CDR3 nucleotide sequence: TGTGCCAGCAGCACCAGCGGGACCCGCACAGATACGCAGTATTTT.

The rearrangement uses TRBV27 and TRBJ2-6; D uncertain. The CDR3 runs to 14 residues. CDR1 MNHEY and CDR2 SMNVEV come from the germline V gene (reference sequence). V was pared by 4 bases and J by 4 bases, with 8 bases between. CDR3 bases: TGTGCCAGCAGTTCCGCCGGGGGGGCCAACGTCCTGACTTTC. It is translated as CASSSAGGANVLTF.

V is TRBV27 and J is TRBJ2-3, with 10 bases matching TRBD1. Germline trimming cut 10 bases from V and 4 bases from J; bases unmatched to any gene: 8. Germline CDR1 and CDR2: MNHEY and SMNVEV (reference sequence). The CDR3 sequence is 14 residues long. CDR3 residues: CATADRGVADTQYF. CDR3 sequence (DNA): TGTGCCACCGCGGACAGGGGGGTCGCAGATACGCAGTATTTT.

This clone turned up a few times. V gene TRBV19 combines with J gene TRBJ1-1; a possible D gene is TRBD1 (5 bases). The length of the CDR3 is 14 residues. V was cut by 4 bases and J by 2 bases, with 11 bases left in between. Looked up from germline, CDR1 is LNHDA and CDR2 is SQIVND (reference sequence). The CDR3 coding sequence is TGTGCCAGTAGTACCGGGACTTCAAACACTGAAGCTTTCTTT. It encodes CASSTGTSNTEAFF. Based on the CDR3 plus reference TRBV19 and TRBJ1-1, the full variable domain is DGGITQSPKYLFRKEGQNVTLSCEQNLNHDAMYWYRQDPGQGLRLIYYSQIVNDFQKGDIAEGYSVSREKKESFPLTVTSAQKNPTAFYLCASSTGTSNTEAFFGQGTRLTVV.

This rearrangement joins TRBV5-1 to TRBJ2-2, with D possibly TRBD2 on 5 matching bases. Germline V gene data show CDR1 as SGHRS and CDR2 as YFSETQ. Between the trimmed V and J ends, which lost 5 bases and 6 bases, there was a span of 8 bases. The length of the CDR3 is 12 residues. CDR3 nucleotide sequence: TGCGCCAGCAGGGGGAGTGCCGGGGAGCTGTTTTTT. This codes for CASRGSAGELFF.

By share of the sample, this clone is medium-sized. This chain uses TRBV15 with TRBJ1-3; 9 bases fit TRBD1. J gave up 4 bases and V 0 bases, and 4 bases lay outside the gene matches. Germline V CDR1 and CDR2: LNHNV, YYDKDF (reference sequence). The CDR3 runs to 16 residues. DNA of the CDR3: TGTGCCACCAGCAGAGAGGGGACAGGGCAAGGAAACACCATATATTTT. This sequence encodes CATSREGTGQGNTIYF.

V and J are TRBV7-9 and TRBJ1-5; D is undetermined. The length of the CDR3 is 14 residues. Germline V gives CDR1 SEHNR, CDR2 FQNEAQ (reference sequence). V was cut by 5 bases and J by 6 bases, with 14 bases left in between. The CDR3 nucleotides read TGTGCCAGCAGCCCAGAGGGTACAGCTCAGCCCCAGCATTTT. This codes for CASSPEGTAQPQHF. The whole variable domain, filled in from reference TRBV7-9 and TRBJ1-5, reads DTGVSQNPRHKITKRGQNVTFRCDPISEHNRLYWYRQTLGQGPEFLTYFQNEAQLEKSRLLSDRFSAERPKGSFSTLEIQRTEQGDSAMYLCASSPEGTAQPQHFGDGTRLSIL.

This chain uses TRBV27 with TRBJ1-1; D is perhaps TRBD1 (5 bases). There are 14 residues in the CDR3. V shed 0 bases and J shed 4 bases, with 9 bases lying between them. CDR1 is MNHEY, CDR2 SMNVEV, per germline (reference sequence). The chain's CDR3 is CASSLSKGPTEAFF. The CDR3 region has the DNA TGTGCCAGCAGTTTATCAAAGGGGCCCACTGAAGCTTTCTTT.

The chain has TRBV6-2 or TRBV6-3 and TRBJ2-7, with 7 bases matching TRBD1. The CDR3 loop spans 13 amino acids. Germline values: CDR1 MNHEY, CDR2 SVGEGT. Trimming at V came to 5 bases and at J to 2 bases, leaving 3 bases not matched to a gene. The chain's CDR3 is CASSRTGTYEQYF. CDR3 coding DNA: TGTGCCAGCAGTCGGACAGGAACCTACGAGCAGTACTTC.

The genes are TRBV4-3 and TRBJ1-2; 8 nucleotides match TRBD1. Germline CDR1 LGHNA, CDR2 YSLEER. This CDR3 has 16 residues. V was clipped by 2 bases and J by 4 bases; unmatched bases: 9. Here the CDR3 reads CASSQTGTGGPYGYTF. In DNA, the CDR3 is TGCGCCAGCAGCCAAACCGGGACAGGAGGGCCCTATGGCTACACCTTC.

The rearrangement links TRBV30 to TRBJ1-2, with 7 positions matching TRBD1. J was trimmed by 8 bases and V by 0 bases; bases with no gene match: 6. Germline V CDR1 and CDR2: GTSNPN, SVGIG (reference sequence). The CDR3 spans 13 residues. CDR3 bases: TGTGCCTGGAGTGTCCTACAGGGGAGAGGCTACACCTTC. This codes for CAWSVLQGRGYTF.

The chain links TRBV9 to TRBJ1-5; 7 bases match TRBD1. CDR1 SGDLS and CDR2 YYNGEE come from the germline V gene. Losses at the gene ends were 4 bases for V and 4 bases for J; bases not matched to a gene: 5. The CDR3 runs to 14 residues. Here the CDR3 reads CASSPWDSNQPQHF. The CDR3 nucleotides read TGTGCCAGCAGCCCATGGGACAGTAATCAGCCCCAGCATTTT.

The rearrangement uses TRBV9 and TRBJ1-2; tentatively, D is TRBD1 (6 bases). The CDR3 runs 13 residues. Trimming cost V 4 bases and J 6 bases, with 13 bases left between them. Germline lookup yields CDR1 SGDLS and CDR2 YYNGEE. CDR3 nucleotides: TGTGCCAGCAGCCCAGGGGTGGGGGATGGCTACACCTTC. It encodes CASSPGVGDGYTF.